This T cell receptor beta chain was sequenced during a study of T-cell reconstitution after alpha-beta-depleted transplantation in children. This clonotype was found many times. Preparation of the TCRbeta library was carried out with unique molecular identifiers. TCRdb analysed the PCR reads with MiXCR anew, one entry per CDR3 protein. The sample lists about 400,000 distinct CDR3 sequences; less than 15% were seen once. Germline loops: CDR1 SGHDT, CDR2 YYEEEE. The CDR3 length is 13 residues. Trimming left V 1 base short and J 2 bases short, with 7 bases between. The source was PBMCs, collected from the stem cell graft. V and J are TRBV5-6 and TRBJ2-7, with no clear D. The origin of this receptor is a human donor who donated a stem cell graft to a child with Fanconi anemia. CDR3 nucleotides: TGTGCCAGCAGCTTGACAGTTACCTACGAGCAGTACTTC. Residues: CASSLTVTYEQYF.